This TCR beta chain emerged from a study of T cells in tuberculosis. The repertoire was sequenced with immunoSEQ multiplex PCR; TCRdb's copy has only in-frame clones and lacks some. The profile shows 7,400 or so clones, approximately 95% of them singletons. The material sequenced was PBMCs. The clonotype comes from an adult with tuberculosis.

The CDR3 DNA is TGCGCCAGCACGGGGTCCGGGACTTCCTCCTTAAATGAGCAGTTCTTC. Encoded protein: CASTGSGTSSLNEQFF. V and J are TRBV5-1 and TRBJ2-1; tentative D call: TRBD2 (6 bases). V lost 6 bases, J lost 7 bases, and 23 bases lay in between. Per germline, CDR1 SGHRS and CDR2 YFSETQ. This CDR3 has 16 residues.